A single sample gave rise to the 8 T cell receptor beta chains below, sequenced in a study of T cells in Graves' hyperthyroidism and ophthalmopathy. Amplified TCR beta CDR3 regions derived from RNA transcripts. Using the HTBI primer set, a first-round RT-PCR was run on the TCR CDR3. MiXCR was run by TCRdb on the multiplex PCR reads, yielding one entry per CDR3 protein. The data show 450,000 to 700,000 distinct CDR3 sequences, with roughly 46% seen just once and roughly 8.2% held by the top ten. Sequences were obtained from peripheral blood or thyroid tissue (not recorded which). Receptor source: a woman aged 18-35 years with Graves' hyperthyroidism.

This clonotype appeared many times. J is TRBJ1-1 and V is TRBV14; TRBD1 aligns across 9 bases. The germline V gene has CDR1 SGHDN and CDR2 FVKESK. V lost 2 bases to trimming and J lost 4 bases; unmatched junction nucleotides: 14. This CDR3 is 18 amino acids long. The CDR3, as DNA: TGTGCCAGCAGCCAACCCGGGACAGGGAAAAGCTCACTCACTGAAGCTTTCTTT. The encoded protein is CASSQPGTGKSSLTEAFF.

This chain links TRBV29-1 with TRBJ2-5, with 7 bases aligning to TRBD1. This CDR3 is built from 14 residues. Germline CDR1 is SQVTM and CDR2 is ANQGSEA. V was clipped by 4 bases and J by 0 bases; unmatched bases: 5. The CDR3 sequence is CSVGGGSYQETQYF. Written as DNA, the CDR3 is TGCAGCGTTGGAGGGGGCTCCTACCAAGAGACCCAGTACTTC.

This clonotype has at least ten counts. The chain couples TRBV6-6 to TRBJ1-5; 7 nucleotides match TRBD1. Germline V CDR1 and CDR2: MNHNY, SVGAGI (reference sequence). The CDR3 length is 16 residues. Trimming removed 5 bases from V and 5 bases from J; junction bases left unmatched: 12. For the CDR3, the DNA is TGTGCCAGCAGTGAACCAACAGGGGACGGGTATCAGCCCCAGCATTTT. Its translation is CASSEPTGDGYQPQHF.

V and J are TRBV15 and TRBJ1-6, with TRBD1 matching over 8 bases. CDR3 length: 14 residues. Trimming cost V 3 bases and J 9 bases; bases outside gene matches: 4. The germline V gene has CDR1 LNHNV and CDR2 YYDKDF (reference sequence). The CDR3 reads CATSSLDRVSPLHF. As DNA, the CDR3 is TGTGCCACCAGCAGCTTGGACAGGGTTTCACCCCTCCACTTT.

This clonotype was observed many times. CDR3 nucleotide sequence: TGCGCCAGCAGCCCTCACCAGGGGGGAGGCGAGCAGTACTTC. It translates to CASSPHQGGGEQYF. The chain uses TRBV5-1 and TRBJ2-7, with D perhaps matching TRBD1 (7 bases). The CDR3 covers 14 residues. Germline CDR1 reads SGHRS; CDR2 reads YFSETQ. Trimming pared 4 bases from V and 6 bases from J, leaving 17 bases between.

The genes are TRBV7-8 and TRBJ2-7; 9 bases are shared with TRBD2. CDR3 length equals 13 residues. Germline V CDR1 and CDR2: SGHVS, FQNEAQ. J was trimmed by 3 bases and V by 4 bases; bases with no gene match: 1. CDR3 in amino acids: CASSSSGVYEQYF. The CDR3 DNA is TGTGCCAGCAGCTCTAGCGGGGTCTACGAGCAGTACTTC.

The table lists this clonotype with many counts. This chain connects TRBV5-4 to TRBJ1-1; TRBD1 might be the D (5 bases). CDR1 is SGHNT and CDR2 is YYREEE in the germline V gene (reference sequence). Between the trimmed V and J ends, which lost 4 bases and 1 base, there was a span of 11 bases. The CDR3 length is 14 residues. The CDR3 loop reads CASSGRVANTEAFF. In DNA, the CDR3 is TGTGCCAGCAGCGGCAGGGTGGCGAACACTGAAGCTTTCTTT. The full variable domain, in which reference TRBV5-4 and TRBJ1-1 provide the parts outside the CDR3, is ETGVTQSPTHLIKTRGQQVTLRCSSQSGHNTVSWYQQALGQGPQFIFQYYREEENGRGNFPPRFSGLQFPNYSSELNVNALELDDSALYLCASSGRVANTEAFFGQGTRLTVV.

This chain connects TRBV2 to TRBJ2-6; D is unresolved. The CDR3 sequence is 16 residues long. Trimming took 4 bases from V and 0 from J, leaving 10 bases between them. Germline V gene sequence: CDR1 SNHLY, CDR2 FYNNEI. The CDR3 DNA reads as TGTGCCAGCAGTGTAAGGGTGGGCTCTGGGGCCAACGTCCTGACTTTC. Amino acids: CASSVRVGSGANVLTF.